This T cell receptor beta chain was sequenced in a study of blood T cells in healthy people across ages. A sample-barcoded 5' primer and a J-beta primer mix were used in a second PCR of about 6 to 12 cycles. Each CDR3 protein is one row after TCRdb ran MiXCR on the 5' RACE reads. This sample has around 900,000 distinct CDR3 sequences; about 53% occur once, and the top ten carry about a fifth. Broader study findings: The lack of PBMC sorting stopped any conclusive naive versus antigen-experienced comparison.

As concerns this clonotype: No antigen is known for it.

The draw of peripheral blood yielded roughly 10 milliliters from each donor. This clonotype originated in an older woman in good health. Source material: blood.

In DNA form, the CDR3 reads TGCGCCAGCAGCCCGGGACTAGCGGGAGGAGTCGTTCAAGAGACCCAGTACTTC. Its protein is CASSPGLAGGVVQETQYF. This chain uses TRBV5-1 with TRBJ2-5, with 15 bases identical to TRBD2. The trim removed 4 bases at V and 2 bases at J, leaving 9 bases unmatched. The CDR3 has 18 residues. Germline lookup yields CDR1 SGHRS and CDR2 YFSETQ. Looking up the rest from reference TRBV5-1 and TRBJ2-5 gives the full variable domain: KAGVTQTPRYLIKTRGQQVTLSCSPISGHRSVSWYQQTPGQGLQFLFEYFSETQRNKGNFPGRFSGRQFSNSRSEMNVSTLELGDSALYLCASSPGLAGGVVQETQYFGPGTRLLVL.